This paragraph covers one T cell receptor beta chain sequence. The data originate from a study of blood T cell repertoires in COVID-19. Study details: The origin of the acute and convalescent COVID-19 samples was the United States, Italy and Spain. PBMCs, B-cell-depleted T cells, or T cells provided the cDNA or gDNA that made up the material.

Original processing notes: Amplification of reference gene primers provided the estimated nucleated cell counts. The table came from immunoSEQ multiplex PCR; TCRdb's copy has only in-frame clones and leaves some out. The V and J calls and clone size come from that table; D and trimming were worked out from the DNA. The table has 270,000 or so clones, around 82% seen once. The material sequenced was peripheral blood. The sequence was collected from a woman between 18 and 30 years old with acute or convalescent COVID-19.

The CDR3, as DNA: TGTGCCTGGAGTGTAGGGTCAGGGATTCAAGAGACCCAGTACTTC. The encoded protein is CAWSVGSGIQETQYF. The chain carries TRBV30 and TRBJ2-5; possible D gene TRBD1, 5 bases. The CDR3 has 15 residues. Germline CDR1 and CDR2: GTSNPN and SVGIG (reference sequence). Trimming removed 0 bases from V and 2 bases from J, with 13 bases in between.